This TCR beta chain emerged from a study of shared T cell receptors in the human thymus. TCRdb keeps only in-frame clones here, not all; method: immunoSEQ multiplex PCR. The table has 500,000 to 550,000 clones, 70% to 80% seen once; the top ten hold about 0.013%. A few counts support this clone. The junction and the germline gene differ at one end; a read error may be behind it. This CDR3 has 19 residues. Germline V gene lookup returns CDR1 MNHEY and CDR2 SMNVEV (reference sequence). This sample was also put to use in a study of human thymus T cells.

This TCR was recovered from a boy under two years old with a congenital heart defect. The sequencing sample was made of thymocytes. The chain carries TRBV27 and TRBJ2-1; the match to TRBD2 covers 10 bases. CDR3 sequence reads: CASSPSTWLAGVSHNEQFF. As DNA, the CDR3 is TGTGCCAGCAGTCCTTCAACGTGGCTAGCGGGAGTCTCCCACAATGAGCAGTTCTTC.